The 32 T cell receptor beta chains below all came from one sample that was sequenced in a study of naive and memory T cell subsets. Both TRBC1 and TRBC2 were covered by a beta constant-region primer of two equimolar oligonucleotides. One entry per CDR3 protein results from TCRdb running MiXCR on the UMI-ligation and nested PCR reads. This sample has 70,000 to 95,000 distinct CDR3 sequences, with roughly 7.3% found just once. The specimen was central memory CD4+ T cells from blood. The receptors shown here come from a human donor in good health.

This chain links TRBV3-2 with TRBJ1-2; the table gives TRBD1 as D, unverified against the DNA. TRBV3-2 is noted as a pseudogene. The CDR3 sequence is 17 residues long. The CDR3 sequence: CASSQHGAEPINYGYTF. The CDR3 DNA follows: TGTGCCAGCAGCCAACACGGGGCCGAACCGATTAACTATGGCTACACCTTC.

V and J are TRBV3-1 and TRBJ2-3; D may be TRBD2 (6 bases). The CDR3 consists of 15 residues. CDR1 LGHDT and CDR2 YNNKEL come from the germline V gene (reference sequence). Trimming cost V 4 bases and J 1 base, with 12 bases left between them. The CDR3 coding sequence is TGTGCCAGCAGCCGAGGACTATCAGGCACAGATACGCAGTATTTT. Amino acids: CASSRGLSGTDTQYF.

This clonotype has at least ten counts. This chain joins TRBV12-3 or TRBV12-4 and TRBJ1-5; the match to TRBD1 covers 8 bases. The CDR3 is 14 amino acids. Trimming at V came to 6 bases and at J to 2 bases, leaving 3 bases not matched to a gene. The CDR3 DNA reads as TGTGCCAGCAGGGGGGGACAGGGCAATCAGCCCCAGCATTTT. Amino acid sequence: CASRGGQGNQPQHF.

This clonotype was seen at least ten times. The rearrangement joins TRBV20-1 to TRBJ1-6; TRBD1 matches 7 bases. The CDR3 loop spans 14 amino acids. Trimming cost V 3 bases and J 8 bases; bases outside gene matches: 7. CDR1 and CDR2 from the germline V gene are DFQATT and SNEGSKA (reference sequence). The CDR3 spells CSARASGGDSPLHF. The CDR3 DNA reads TGCAGTGCTAGGGCCTCAGGGGGGGATTCACCCCTCCACTTT.

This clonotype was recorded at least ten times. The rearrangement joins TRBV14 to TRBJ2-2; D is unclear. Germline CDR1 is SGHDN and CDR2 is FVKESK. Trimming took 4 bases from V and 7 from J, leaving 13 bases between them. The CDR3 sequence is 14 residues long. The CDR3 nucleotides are TGTGCCAGCAGCCGCCTAGGGCGCGGCGGGGAGCTGTTTTTT. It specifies CASSRLGRGGELFF. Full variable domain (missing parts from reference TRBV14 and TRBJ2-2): EAGVTQFPSHSVIEKGQTVTLRCDPISGHDNLYWYRRVMGKEIKFLLHFVKESKQDESGMPNNRFLAERTGGTYSTLKVQPAELEDSGVYFCASSRLGRGGELFFGEGSRLTVL.

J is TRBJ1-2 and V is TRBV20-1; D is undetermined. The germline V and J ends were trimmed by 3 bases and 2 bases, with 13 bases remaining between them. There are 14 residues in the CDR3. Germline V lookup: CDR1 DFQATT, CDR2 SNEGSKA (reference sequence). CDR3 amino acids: CSARRESENYGYTF. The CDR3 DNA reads TGCAGTGCTAGGCGGGAGTCCGAAAACTATGGCTACACCTTC.

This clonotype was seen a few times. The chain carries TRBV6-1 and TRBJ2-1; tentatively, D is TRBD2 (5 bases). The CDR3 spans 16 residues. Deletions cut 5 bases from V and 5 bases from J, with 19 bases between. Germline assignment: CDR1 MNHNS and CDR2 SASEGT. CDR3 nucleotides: TGTGCCAGCAGTAGTAAAGCGAGACTAACAGACAATGAGCAGTTCTTC. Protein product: CASSSKARLTDNEQFF.

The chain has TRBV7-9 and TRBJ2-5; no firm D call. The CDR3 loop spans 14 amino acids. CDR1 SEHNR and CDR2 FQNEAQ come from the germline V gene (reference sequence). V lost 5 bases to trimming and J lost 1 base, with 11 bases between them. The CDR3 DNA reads TGTGCCAGCAGCCTCTCCCTGGGCCAAGAGACCCAGTACTTC. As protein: CASSLSLGQETQYF.

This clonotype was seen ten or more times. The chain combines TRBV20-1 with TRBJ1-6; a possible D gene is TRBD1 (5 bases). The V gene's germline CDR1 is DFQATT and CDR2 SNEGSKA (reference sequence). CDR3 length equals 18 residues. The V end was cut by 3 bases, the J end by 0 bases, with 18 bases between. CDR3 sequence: CSARSRERSSSYNSPLHF. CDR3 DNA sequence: TGCAGTGCTAGGTCCAGGGAGCGTTCTAGCTCCTATAATTCACCCCTCCACTTT.

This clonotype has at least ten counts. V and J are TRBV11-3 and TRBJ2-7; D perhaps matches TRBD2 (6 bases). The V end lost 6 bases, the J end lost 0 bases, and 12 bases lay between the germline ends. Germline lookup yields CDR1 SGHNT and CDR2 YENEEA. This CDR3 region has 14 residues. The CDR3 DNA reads TGTGCCAGCAGGCTAGCGAGCCTCTCCTACGAGCAGTACTTC. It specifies CASRLASLSYEQYF. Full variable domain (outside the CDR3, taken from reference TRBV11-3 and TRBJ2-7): EAGVVQSPRYKIIEKKQPVAFWCNPISGHNTLYWYLQNLGQGPELLIRYENEEAVDDSQLPKDRFSAERLKGVDSTLKIQPAELGDSAVYLCASRLASLSYEQYFGPGTRLTVT.

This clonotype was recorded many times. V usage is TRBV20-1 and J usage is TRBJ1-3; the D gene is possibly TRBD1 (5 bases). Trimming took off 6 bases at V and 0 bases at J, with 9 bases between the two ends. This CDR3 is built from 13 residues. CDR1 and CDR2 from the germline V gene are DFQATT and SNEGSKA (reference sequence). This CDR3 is CSARGDSGNTIYF. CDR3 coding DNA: TGCAGTGCGCGGGGGGACTCTGGAAACACCATATATTTT.

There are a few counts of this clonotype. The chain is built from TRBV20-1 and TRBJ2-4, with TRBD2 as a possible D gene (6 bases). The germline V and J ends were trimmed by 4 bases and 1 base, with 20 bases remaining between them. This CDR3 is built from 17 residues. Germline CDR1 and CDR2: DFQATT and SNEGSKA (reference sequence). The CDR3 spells CSATALEEGIAKNIQYF. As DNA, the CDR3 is TGCAGTGCTACCGCCCTAGAGGAGGGAATCGCCAAAAACATTCAGTACTTC.

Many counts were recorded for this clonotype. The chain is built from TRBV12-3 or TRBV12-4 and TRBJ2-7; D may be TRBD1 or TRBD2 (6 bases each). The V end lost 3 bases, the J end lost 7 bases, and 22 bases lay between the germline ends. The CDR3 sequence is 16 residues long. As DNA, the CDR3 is TGTGCCAGCAGTTTCCCCAAAGGGGGGCAGTCGAGAGAGCAGTACTTC. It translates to CASSFPKGGQSREQYF.

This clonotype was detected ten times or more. CDR3 residues: CASSQGRGAGAPNYGYTF. CDR3 DNA sequence: TGTGCCAGCAGCCAAGGAAGAGGGGCAGGGGCGCCTAACTATGGCTACACCTTC. The gene calls are TRBV14 and TRBJ1-2; a possible D gene is TRBD1 (6 bases). CDR1 and CDR2 from the germline V gene are SGHDN and FVKESK. This CDR3 has 18 residues. Trimming took 1 base from V and 0 from J, leaving 18 bases between them.

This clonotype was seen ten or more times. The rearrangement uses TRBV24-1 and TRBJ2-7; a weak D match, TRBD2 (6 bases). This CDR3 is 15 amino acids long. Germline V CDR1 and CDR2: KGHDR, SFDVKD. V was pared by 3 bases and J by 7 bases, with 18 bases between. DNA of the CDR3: TGTGCCACCAGTGATACCTCCGGGACTTTCACAGAGCAGTACTTC. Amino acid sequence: CATSDTSGTFTEQYF.

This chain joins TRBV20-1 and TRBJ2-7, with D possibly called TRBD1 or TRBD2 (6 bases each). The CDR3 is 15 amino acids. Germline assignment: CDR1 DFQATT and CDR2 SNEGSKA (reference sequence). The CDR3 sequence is CGGGSNIAEPYEQYF. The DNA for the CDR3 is TGCGGAGGGGGGTCCAACATAGCGGAACCTTACGAGCAGTACTTC.

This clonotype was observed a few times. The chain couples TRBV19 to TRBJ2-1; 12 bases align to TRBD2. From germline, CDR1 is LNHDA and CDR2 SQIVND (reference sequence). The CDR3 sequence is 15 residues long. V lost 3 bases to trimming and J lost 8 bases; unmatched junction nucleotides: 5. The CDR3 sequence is CASSILAGGLDEQFF. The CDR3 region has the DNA TGTGCCAGTAGTATTCTAGCGGGGGGGCTCGATGAGCAGTTCTTC. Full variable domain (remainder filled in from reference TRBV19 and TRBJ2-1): DGGITQSPKYLFRKEGQNVTLSCEQNLNHDAMYWYRQDPGQGLRLIYYSQIVNDFQKGDIAEGYSVSREKKESFPLTVTSAQKNPTAFYLCASSILAGGLDEQFFGPGTRLTVL.

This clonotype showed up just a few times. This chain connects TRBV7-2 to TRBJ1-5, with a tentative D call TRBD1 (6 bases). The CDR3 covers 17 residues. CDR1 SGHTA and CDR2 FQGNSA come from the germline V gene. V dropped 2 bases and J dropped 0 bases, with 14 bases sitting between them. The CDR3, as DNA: TGTGCCAGCAGCTTAACAGGGCGGCCCTATAGCAATCAGCCCCAGCATTTT. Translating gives CASSLTGRPYSNQPQHF. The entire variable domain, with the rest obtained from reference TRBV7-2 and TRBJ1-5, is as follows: GAGVSQSPSNKVTEKGKDVELRCDPISGHTALYWYRQSLGQGLEFLIYFQGNSAPDKSGLPSDRFSAERTGGSVSTLTIQRTQQEDSAVYLCASSLTGRPYSNQPQHFGDGTRLSIL.

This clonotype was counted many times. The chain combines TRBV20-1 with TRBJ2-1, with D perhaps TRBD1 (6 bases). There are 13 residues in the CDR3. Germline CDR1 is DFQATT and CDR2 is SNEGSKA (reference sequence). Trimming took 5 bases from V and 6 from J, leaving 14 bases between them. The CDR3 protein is CSAPEQGPNEQFF. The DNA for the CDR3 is TGCAGTGCTCCGGAACAGGGACCCAATGAGCAGTTCTTC.

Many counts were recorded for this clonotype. As DNA, the CDR3 is TGTGCCAGCAGCCCGACAGCTTCCTATGGCTACACCTTC. Protein product: CASSPTASYGYTF. The chain carries TRBV14 and TRBJ1-2; perhaps TRBD1 as D (5 bases). The germline V gene encodes CDR1 SGHDN and CDR2 FVKESK. The CDR3 extends over 13 amino acids. With 4 bases removed from V and 4 bases from J, the gap between germline ends came to 10 bases.

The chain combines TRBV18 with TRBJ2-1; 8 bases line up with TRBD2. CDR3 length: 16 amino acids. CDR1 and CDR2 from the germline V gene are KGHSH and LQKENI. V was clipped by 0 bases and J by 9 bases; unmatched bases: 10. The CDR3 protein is CASSPPFAGGTSEQFF. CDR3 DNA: TGTGCCAGCTCACCACCGTTTGCGGGGGGAACTAGTGAGCAGTTCTTC.

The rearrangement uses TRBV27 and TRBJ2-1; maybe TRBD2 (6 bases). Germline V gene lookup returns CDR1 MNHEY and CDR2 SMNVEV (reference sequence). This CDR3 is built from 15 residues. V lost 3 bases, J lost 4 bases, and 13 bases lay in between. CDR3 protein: CASSFLTSSYNEQFF. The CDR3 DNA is TGTGCCAGCAGTTTCCTCACTAGCTCTTACAATGAGCAGTTCTTC.

CDR3 residues: CASRYGTDNYGYTF. CDR3 nucleotides: TGCGCCAGCAGGTACGGGACGGACAACTATGGCTACACCTTC. This chain uses TRBV5-1 with TRBJ1-2; tentative D call: TRBD1 (5 bases). The CDR3 runs 14 residues. Germline V gene lookup returns CDR1 SGHRS and CDR2 YFSETQ. Trimming removed 5 bases from V and 2 bases from J, with 13 bases in between.

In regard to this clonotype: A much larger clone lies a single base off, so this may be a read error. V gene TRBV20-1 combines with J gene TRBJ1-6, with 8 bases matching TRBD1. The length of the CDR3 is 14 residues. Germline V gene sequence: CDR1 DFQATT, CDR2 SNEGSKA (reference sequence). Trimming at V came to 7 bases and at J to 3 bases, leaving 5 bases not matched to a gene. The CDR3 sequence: CSVQTGVYNSPLHF. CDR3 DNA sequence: TGCAGTGTCCAGACAGGGGTCTATAATTCACCCCTCCACTTT.

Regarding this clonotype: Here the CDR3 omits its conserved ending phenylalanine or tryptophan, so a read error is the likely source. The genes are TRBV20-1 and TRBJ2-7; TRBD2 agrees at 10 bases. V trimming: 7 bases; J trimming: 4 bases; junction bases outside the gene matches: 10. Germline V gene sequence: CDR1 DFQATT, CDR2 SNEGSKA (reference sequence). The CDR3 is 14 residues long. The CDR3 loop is CSDSGTSAAYEQYL. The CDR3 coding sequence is TGCAGTGATAGTGGGACTAGCGCGGCATACGAGCAGTACTTA.

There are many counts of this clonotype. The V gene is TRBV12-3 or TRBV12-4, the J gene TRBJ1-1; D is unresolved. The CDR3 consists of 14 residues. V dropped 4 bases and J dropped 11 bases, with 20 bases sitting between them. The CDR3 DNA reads TGTGCCAGCAGTTCGGCTTGGGGTGCTCGATCGGCTTTCTTT. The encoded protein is CASSSAWGARSAFF.

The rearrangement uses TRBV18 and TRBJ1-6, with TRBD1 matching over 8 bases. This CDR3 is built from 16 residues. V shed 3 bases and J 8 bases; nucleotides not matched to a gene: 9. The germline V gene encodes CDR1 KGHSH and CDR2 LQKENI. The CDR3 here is CASSPPGQGTHSPLHF. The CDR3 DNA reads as TGTGCCAGCTCACCTCCCGGACAGGGCACCCATTCACCCCTCCACTTT.

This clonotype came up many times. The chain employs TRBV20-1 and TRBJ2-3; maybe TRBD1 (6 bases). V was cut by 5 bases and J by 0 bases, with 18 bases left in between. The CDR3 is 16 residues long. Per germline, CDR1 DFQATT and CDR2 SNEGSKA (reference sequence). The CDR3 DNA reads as TGCAGTGCTTTGGGGGCGGACCCCCAAAGCACAGATACGCAGTATTTT. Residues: CSALGADPQSTDTQYF.

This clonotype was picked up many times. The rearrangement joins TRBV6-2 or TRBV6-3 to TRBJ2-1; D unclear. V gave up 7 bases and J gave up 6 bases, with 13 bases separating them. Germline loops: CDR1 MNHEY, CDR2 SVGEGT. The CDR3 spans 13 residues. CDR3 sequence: CASTRQLRNEQFF. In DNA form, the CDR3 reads TGTGCCAGCACCCGCCAACTCCGCAATGAGCAGTTCTTC.

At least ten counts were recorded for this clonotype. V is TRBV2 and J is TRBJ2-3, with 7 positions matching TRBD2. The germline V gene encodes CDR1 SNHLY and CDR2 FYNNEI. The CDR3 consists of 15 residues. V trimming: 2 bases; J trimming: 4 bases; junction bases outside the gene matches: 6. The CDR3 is CASSEWAGEADTQYF. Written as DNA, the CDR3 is TGTGCCAGCAGTGAATGGGCGGGAGAGGCAGATACGCAGTATTTT.

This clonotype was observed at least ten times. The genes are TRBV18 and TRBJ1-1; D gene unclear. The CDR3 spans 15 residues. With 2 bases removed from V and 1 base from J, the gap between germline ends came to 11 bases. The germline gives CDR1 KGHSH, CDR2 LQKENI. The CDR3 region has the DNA TGTGCCAGCTCACCAAGGCAGGATAAGAACACTGAAGCTTTCTTT. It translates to CASSPRQDKNTEAFF.

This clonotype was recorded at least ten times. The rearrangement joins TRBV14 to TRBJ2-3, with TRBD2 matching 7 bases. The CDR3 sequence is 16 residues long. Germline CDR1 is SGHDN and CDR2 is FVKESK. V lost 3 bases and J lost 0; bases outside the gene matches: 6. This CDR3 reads CASSQGGKASTDTQYF. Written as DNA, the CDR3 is TGTGCCAGCAGCCAGGGGGGGAAGGCCAGCACAGATACGCAGTATTTT.